These T cell receptor beta chains were read from a single sample in a study of blood T cell repertoires in COVID-19. Sequenced by immunoSEQ multiplex PCR; TCRdb stores in-frame clones only, minus some. The sample holds over 150,000 clones, roughly 84% seen once. The sequencing sample was made of peripheral blood. Receptor source: a man between 45 and 60 years old with active or convalescent COVID-19. The CDR3 runs from the conserved cysteine through the conserved F or W. The D gene is left open where the match is weak. Some rows mark clone size as missing; the rest say once, few, many or name a class of expanded clone.

D gene | J gene | clone size | V gene | CDR3 protein | CDR3 DNA
- | TRBJ2-3 | - | TRBV5-1 | CASGGASTDTQYF | TGCGCCAGCGGGGGGGCTAGCACAGATACGCAGTATTTT
- | TRBJ2-1 | - | TRBV6-1 | CASSEGTLYNEQFF | TGTGCCAGCAGTGAAGGGACTCTTTACAATGAGCAGTTCTTC
TRBD1 | TRBJ1-5 | few | TRBV11-2 | CASSLIRDRGLGNQPQHF | TGTGCCAGCAGCTTAATCCGGGACAGGGGTTTGGGAAACCAGCCCCAGCATTTT
TRBD1 | TRBJ2-4 | - | TRBV30 | CAWSPHNDREAKNIQYF | TGTGCCTGGAGTCCTCACAACGACAGGGAGGCCAAAAACATTCAGTACTTC
TRBD2 | TRBJ2-2 | few | TRBV19 | CASSHLAGGRGTGELFF | TGTGCCAGTAGCCATTTAGCGGGAGGGCGAGGAACCGGGGAGCTGTTTTTT
- | TRBJ2-7 | - | TRBV27 | CASSLSVGPPSYEQYF | TGTGCCAGCAGTCTATCCGTCGGTCCACCATCCTACGAGCAGTACTTC
- | TRBJ1-2 | - | TRBV6-5 | CASSLSGQNYGYTF | TGTGCCAGCAGTCTCTCTGGACAGAACTATGGCTACACCTTC
TRBD2 | TRBJ2-3 | - | TRBV27 | CASSPRLRGRWSDTQYF | TGTGCCAGCAGTCCTCGGTTGCGCGGGAGATGGTCAGATACGCAGTATTTT
TRBD1 | TRBJ1-1 | - | TRBV24-1 | CATSDGTANTEAFF | TGTGCCACCAGTGATGGGACAGCTAACACTGAAGCTTTCTTT
TRBD1 | TRBJ1-1 | - | TRBV12-5 | CASGHGTDRSSFF | TGTGCTAGTGGTCACGGGACAGACCGCTCATCTTTCTTT
- | TRBJ1-6 | - | TRBV5-1 | CASSLGGRVDSPLHF | TGCGCCAGCAGCTTGGGCGGGAGGGTTGATTCACCCCTCCACTTT
- | TRBJ2-7 | - | TRBV7-2 | CASSLAGETPYEQYF | TGTGCCAGCAGCTTAGCGGGAGAAACCCCCTACGAGCAGTACTTC
TRBD2 | TRBJ2-3 | - | TRBV24-1 | CATSDPTSGGGTDTQYF | TGTGCCACCAGTGACCCAACTAGCGGGGGAGGCACAGATACGCAGTATTTT
TRBD2 | TRBJ2-1 | once | TRBV5-1 | CASSSRTSGGTEQFF | TGCGCCAGCAGCTCACGGACTAGCGGGGGGACGGAGCAGTTCTTC
- | TRBJ1-4 | - | TRBV19 | CASSHGRSNEKLFF | TGTGCCAGTAGTCACGGGAGGTCGAATGAAAAACTGTTTTTT
- | TRBJ1-4 | - | TRBV29-1 | CSVEESVEKLFF | TGCAGCGTTGAAGAGTCAGTTGAAAAACTGTTTTTT
- | TRBJ1-1 | - | TRBV6-4 | CASSYSMNTEAFF | TGTGCCAGCAGTTACAGCATGAACACTGAAGCTTTCTTT
- | TRBJ1-2 | - | TRBV2 | CASFERQWNYGYTF | TGTGCCAGCTTCGAGAGGCAGTGGAACTATGGCTACACCTTC
- | TRBJ2-5 | once | TRBV20-1 | CSASRAQGTQYF | TGCAGTGCTAGTCGGGCTCAGGGGACCCAGTACTTC
- | TRBJ1-2 | - | TRBV6-5 | CASKEGHNYGYTF | TGTGCCAGCAAAGAGGGACACAACTATGGCTACACCTTC
- | TRBJ1-6 | - | TRBV7-9 | CASSSPLNSPLHF | TGTGCCAGCAGCTCTCCCTTAAATTCACCCCTCCACTTT
- | TRBJ1-1 | once | TRBV7-3 | CASSLQGGNTEAFF | TGTGCCAGCAGCTTACAAGGCGGGAACACTGAAGCTTTCTTT
- | TRBJ2-1 | once | TRBV3-1/TRBV3-2 | CASSQGTVNEQFF | TGTGCCAGCAGCCAAGGGACAGTAAATGAGCAGTTCTTC
TRBD2 | TRBJ2-1 | - | TRBV24-1 | CATSDFKPSGGHEQFF | TGTGCCACCAGTGATTTTAAGCCTAGCGGGGGGCATGAGCAGTTCTTC
TRBD2 | TRBJ2-3 | - | TRBV24-1 | CATSGEASGYTDTQYF | TGTGCCACCAGTGGCGAGGCTAGCGGTTACACAGATACGCAGTATTTT
- | TRBJ1-2 | - | TRBV6-6 | CASANVDGYTF | TGTGCCAGCGCGAACGTGGATGGCTACACCTTC
TRBD1 | TRBJ1-1 | - | TRBV27 | CAKDRGIRVTEAFF | TGTGCCAAAGACAGGGGCATTCGGGTCACTGAAGCTTTCTTT
TRBD1 | TRBJ1-2 | - | TRBV28 | CASSLATGGFGYTF | TGTGCCAGCAGTTTAGCGACAGGGGGCTTTGGCTACACCTTC
- | TRBJ2-7 | once | TRBV28 | CASTGTYYEQYF | TGTGCCAGCACAGGCACCTACTACGAGCAGTACTTC
TRBD1 | TRBJ2-1 | - | TRBV5-4 | CASSPRGSHYNEQFF | TGTGCCAGCAGCCCCAGGGGGAGCCACTACAATGAGCAGTTCTTC
TRBD2 | TRBJ2-1 | - | TRBV4-1 | CASSQASGSRNEQFF | TGCGCCAGCAGCCAAGCTAGCGGGAGTCGCAATGAGCAGTTCTTC
- | TRBJ1-1 | few | TRBV7-3 | CASSPGTNEAFF | TGTGCCAGCAGCCCCGGGACAAATGAAGCTTTCTTT
- | TRBJ1-1 | - | TRBV11-1 | CASRQGQYTEAFF | TGTGCCAGCAGACAAGGACAGTACACTGAAGCTTTCTTT
TRBD1 | TRBJ2-1 | - | TRBV6-2/TRBV6-3 | CASSYVQGAFIVQNEQFF | TGTGCCAGCAGTTACGTACAGGGGGCGTTCATTGTCCAAAATGAGCAGTTCTTC
TRBD1 | TRBJ1-2 | - | TRBV19 | CASSPSQGARAYGYTF | TGTGCCAGTAGTCCCTCACAGGGGGCGAGGGCCTATGGCTACACCTTC
TRBD1 | TRBJ2-7 | once | TRBV9 | CASSAGTGSTEQYF | TGTGCCAGCAGCGCCGGGACAGGGTCCACCGAGCAGTACTTC